This T cell receptor (beta chain) was obtained from a study of blood T cell repertoires in COVID-19. Repertoires were generated with immunoSEQ multiplex PCR, while TCRdb's copy carries only in-frame clones and drops some. The sample lists 300,000 to 350,000 clones, 88% occurring once. The CDR3 loop spans 13 amino acids. CDR1 is SGDLS, CDR2 YYNGEE, per germline. Trimming removed 4 bases at V and 9 bases at J, with 15 bases between. The material sequenced was PBMCs or T cells enriched from blood (not recorded which). This clonotype was sampled from a woman in her thirties who had been exposed to COVID-19. This rearrangement joins TRBV9 to TRBJ2-3; D might be TRBD2 (6 bases). The CDR3 sequence is CASSSPGLETQYF. In DNA, the CDR3 is TGTGCCAGCAGCTCCCCGGGACTTGAGACGCAGTATTTT. The variable domain in full, completed from reference TRBV9 and TRBJ2-3, reads DSGVTQTPKHLITATGQRVTLRCSPRSGDLSVYWYQQSLDQGLQFLIQYYNGEERAKGNILERFSAQQFPDLHSELNLSSLELGDSALYFCASSSPGLETQYFGPGTRLTVL.